Sequencing of this TCR beta chain was carried out in a study of blood T cell repertoires in COVID-19. The CDR3 totals 12 residues. Per the germline V gene, CDR1 is SGHTA and CDR2 is FQGNSA. The V end was cut by 2 bases, the J end by 4 bases, with 4 bases between. In the original workflow: Amplification of reference gene primers provided the estimated nucleated cell counts. Assay used: immunoSEQ multiplex PCR; TCRdb lists only in-frame clones, some missing. That table supplies the V and J calls and clone size; D and trimming were determined from the DNA. The sample carries around 23,000 clones, approximately 68% recorded once.

The receptor was derived from a woman older than 75 with acute or convalescent COVID-19. This rearrangement joins TRBV7-2 to TRBJ2-3; D gene unclear. The specimen was peripheral blood. The CDR3 DNA reads as TGTGCCAGCAGCTTACGTGCAGATACGCAGTATTTT. It encodes CASSLRADTQYF.